This T cell receptor (beta chain) was recorded in a study of shared clonotypes between healthy human individuals. As for the study in general: Used for every donor were three CD4 naive, three CD4 memory, two CD8 naive and one CD8 memory plate. Overall study results and limits: It was anticipated that sequencing depth would influence how many clonotypes donors shared.

Per germline, CDR1 SGHRS and CDR2 YFSETQ. Deletions cut 3 bases from V and 4 bases from J, with 13 bases between. This CDR3 has 14 residues. Repertoires were generated with immunoSEQ multiplex PCR, while TCRdb's copy carries only in-frame clones and drops some. The sample lists around 2.5 million clones; 90% to 95% were seen once. It was into CD45RA+ naive and CD45RA-negative memory subsets that the CD4+ cells were split. Remarks on this clone: What it binds is not known.

The V gene is TRBV5-1, the J gene TRBJ1-2; D uncertain. Input material: naive CD4+ T cells from PBMCs. Described subset: CD45RA+ positively selected. The receptor was isolated from a man between 18 and 29 years old in good health. Some clones in this sample may be carry-over from other donors' samples. The CDR3 here is CASSSNTESYGYTF. CDR3 DNA: TGCGCCAGCAGCTCAAATACCGAGTCCTATGGCTACACCTTC.